This T cell receptor (beta chain) was observed in a study of blood T cell repertoires in COVID-19 (dated by TCRdb to the early 2020s). Looking at the study overall: Samples from collaborators originated in the United States, Italy and Spain and spanned both the acute and convalescent phases of COVID-19. The samples were drawn from two sources: the first 160 participants of the ongoing ImmuneRACE study, and 1,200 or so subjects contributed by 6 global collaborators. The sample metadata nearly always contained a de-identified subject ID, COVID-19 status, age in years and sex. The dataset comprised deeply sampled blood TCRbeta repertoires from subjects exposed to, actively infected with, or recovered from COVID-19. HLA class I and class II types, where available, came from metadata supplied by the sample provider rather than from assay-based typing. The prospective study material was composed of cDNA or gDNA derived from T cells, B-cell-depleted T cells, or PBMCs. The repertoires were released in a freely available public database intended as a resource for research on the immune response to SARS-CoV-2. Summary of the overall study and its limitations: How much clinical and demographic metadata was included differed by source and by participant, and the metadata was provided uncurated.

Points on this clone: No antigen is known for it. Base qualities are not at hand, and no much larger clone is one base apart.

Measured from the cysteine to the phenylalanine, the CDR3 is 17 residues long. The read is trimmed to its CDR3 DNA, 51 bases read in frame from base 1. Clipping removes 5 bases from V and 9 bases from J, with 16 as the unmatched junction base count. Via the germline V gene, CDR1 is SGHAT and CDR2 FQNNGV. Participants in the prospective study were enrolled through a virtual design, were aged roughly 18 to 100 years, and lived in 24 United States geographic areas. Cohort assignment in the prospective study relied on participant-reported clinical history from a screening survey and a study questionnaire. Recovered participants in ImmuneRACE Cohort 3 were defined by two consecutive negative NP/OP PCR tests, clearance by a healthcare professional, or resolution of symptoms. Mobile phlebotomists in the prospective study collected whole blood, serum and a nasopharyngeal or oropharyngeal swab from every participant. Over a roughly two-month period, participants in the prospective study had the option of providing additional blood draws and questionnaires. Before DNA extraction, prospective study blood samples were shipped either frozen or at room temperature.

The immunoSEQ Assay, a bias-controlled multiplex PCR, was used to amplify TCRbeta CDR3 regions from genomic DNA. On the study's bioinformatics: The number of nucleated cells in each sample was estimated from the amplification of reference gene primers within the assay. To quantify the absolute abundance of each unique TCRbeta CDR3 rearrangement, sequence reads were collapsed and filtered. For each sample, productive Simpson clonality was calculated as the square root of Simpson's diversity index across productive rearrangements. The table comes from immuneACCESS by way of TCRdb, which keeps in-frame sequences with V and J called. Part of the clones is missing from these tables; in studies checked, under half for an unresolved V gene and the rest for unknown reasons. Clonal size and the V and J genes are those of that table, whereas D and trimming came from the DNA. Across this sample there are roughly 250,000 clones, with around 85% seen only once. 4% to 4.5% of the sample goes to the ten largest clones.

This sequence uses TRBV11-2 and TRBJ2-3; 11 nucleotides in the junction match TRBD1. Sample: PBMCs or T cells enriched from blood (not recorded which). The sequence was collected from a woman aged 25 to 39 who had recovered from COVID-19. The nucleotides are TGTGCCAGCAGCCTCAAGGGTGGACAGGGGGCCGGAAAGACGCAGTATTTT. Translated, it reads CASSLKGGQGAGKTQYF. Joined to the reference TRBV11-2 and TRBJ2-3 proteins, this CDR3 gives the full variable domain: EAGVAQSPRYKIIEKRQSVAFWCNPISGHATLYWYQQILGQGPKLLIQFQNNGVVDDSQLPKDRFSAERLKGVDSTLKIQPAKLEDSAVYLCASSLKGGQGAGKTQYFGPGTRLTVL.